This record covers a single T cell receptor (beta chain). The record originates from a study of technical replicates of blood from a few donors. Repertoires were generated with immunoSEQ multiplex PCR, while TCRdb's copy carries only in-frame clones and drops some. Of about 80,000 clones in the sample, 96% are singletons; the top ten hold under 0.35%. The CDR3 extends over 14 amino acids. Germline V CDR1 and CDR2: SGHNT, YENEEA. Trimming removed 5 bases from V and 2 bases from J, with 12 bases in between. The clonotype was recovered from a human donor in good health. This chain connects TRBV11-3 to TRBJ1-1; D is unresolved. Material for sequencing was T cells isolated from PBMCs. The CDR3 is CASSPVYTNTEAFF. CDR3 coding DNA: TGTGCCAGCAGCCCCGTTTACACAAACACTGAAGCTTTCTTT.